A selection of T cell receptor beta chains follows, all from one sample in a study of cytomegalovirus exposure and HLA in healthy donors. Using immunoSEQ multiplex PCR, the repertoire was profiled, and TCRdb retains in-frame clones only, with some absent. The sample contains 200,000 to 250,000 clones, 65% to 85% of which appear only once. The source material was PBMCs. The source of these receptors is a young woman in good health and CMV-seropositive. The CDR3 runs from the conserved cysteine through the conserved F or W. A D gene is named only where the DNA matches it firmly. Clone size appears in some rows only: once, few, many, or a class for an expanded clone.

TRBV19	NA	TRBJ1-5	NA	CASSQMSNQPQHF	TGTGCCAGCAGTCAGATGTCCAATCAGCCCCAGCATTTT
TRBV4-3	NA	TRBJ2-7	TRBD1	CASSLLDRGYEQYF	TGCGCCAGCAGCCTCCTCGACAGGGGCTACGAGCAGTACTTC
TRBV28	NA	TRBJ1-4	TRBD1	CASSLRTGVPNEKLFF	TGTGCCAGCAGTTTAAGGACAGGGGTTCCTAATGAAAAACTGTTTTTT
TRBV30	NA	TRBJ1-2	NA	CAWSVQGRHPHRPWFYGYTF	TGTGCCTGGAGTGTACAGGGCAGACATCCTCACCGCCCATGGTTCTATGGCTACACCTTC
TRBV30	NA	TRBJ2-3	NA	CAWSVGGLGTDTQYF	TGTGCCTGGAGTGTAGGAGGGTTGGGCACAGATACGCAGTATTTT
TRBV4-1	NA	TRBJ2-1	TRBD1	CASTTGTGAYNEQFF	TGCGCCAGCACCACCGGGACAGGAGCCTACAATGAGCAGTTCTTC
TRBV27	NA	TRBJ1-2	NA	CASSLLGTSGYTF	TGTGCCAGCAGTTTACTTGGGACAAGTGGCTACACCTTC
TRBV29-1	NA	TRBJ2-1	NA	CSVTGYHNEQFF	TGCAGCGTCACGGGGTACCACAATGAGCAGTTCTTC
TRBV30	NA	TRBJ1-1	NA	CACSPGGDTEAFF	TGTGCCTGTTCCCCCGGGGGGGATACTGAAGCTTTCTTT
TRBV27	NA	TRBJ2-5	TRBD2	CASSLLWGGETQYF	TGTGCCAGCAGTTTATTGTGGGGGGGAGAGACCCAGTACTTC
TRBV20-1	NA	TRBJ2-2	NA	CSARAGGELFF	TGCAGTGCTAGAGCGGGAGGGGAGCTGTTTTTT
TRBV7-9	NA	TRBJ2-7	TRBD2	CASSAGTRSEQYF	TGTGCCAGCAGCGCCGGGACTAGGAGCGAGCAGTACTTC
TRBV5-1	NA	TRBJ2-7	TRBD2	CASSLGLASYEQYF	TGCGCCAGCAGCTTGGGACTAGCGAGCTACGAGCAGTACTTC
TRBV9	NA	TRBJ1-2	NA	CASSPHDIPNYGYTF	TGTGCCAGCAGCCCCCATGACATACCTAACTATGGCTACACCTTC
TRBV18	once	TRBJ1-1	TRBD1	CASSPPMTGGLTEAFF	TGTGCCAGCTCACCACCAATGACAGGGGGACTGACTGAAGCTTTCTTT
TRBV12-5	NA	TRBJ2-7	NA	CASGPGIEQYF	TGTGCTAGTGGGCCCGGGATTGAGCAGTACTTC
TRBV28	NA	TRBJ2-7	TRBD2	CASSPIAGGGYEQYF	TGTGCCAGCAGTCCCATAGCGGGAGGGGGTTACGAGCAGTACTTC
TRBV7-9	few	TRBJ1-1	NA	CASSLNHGGANTEAFF	TGTGCCAGCAGCCTAAACCACGGAGGAGCTAACACTGAAGCTTTCTTT
TRBV7-3	NA	TRBJ2-1	NA	CASSSTRDFSQQFF	TGTGCCAGCAGCTCTACCCGGGACTTCAGCCAGCAGTTCTTC
TRBV5-8	once	TRBJ1-5	NA	CASSLWGGSQPQHF	TGTGCCAGCAGCTTGTGGGGAGGTAGTCAGCCCCAGCATTTT
TRBV6-5	NA	TRBJ1-1	NA	CASSYSGSISPEAFF	TGTGCCAGCAGTTACTCGGGCTCAATTAGTCCTGAAGCTTTCTTT
TRBV29-1	NA	TRBJ1-1	TRBD1	CSVEAGGTHSAMQAFF	TGCAGCGTCGAAGCAGGGGGCACACACTCTGCTATGCAAGCTTTCTTT
TRBV7-2	NA	TRBJ2-3	NA	CASSLVVSRTDTQYF	TGTGCCAGCAGCTTAGTGGTTAGCAGGACAGATACGCAGTATTTT
TRBV5-5	NA	TRBJ2-7	TRBD2	CASSSGVAGAGYEQYF	TGTGCCAGCAGCTCTGGAGTAGCGGGAGCGGGCTACGAGCAGTACTTC
TRBV14	NA	TRBJ1-1	NA	CASSQAGKAFF	TGTGCCAGCAGCCAAGCAGGGAAAGCTTTCTTT
TRBV30	NA	TRBJ2-7	TRBD1	CAWLKTGSYEQYF	TGTGCCTGGCTAAAGACAGGGAGCTACGAGCAGTACTTC
TRBV7-2	NA	TRBJ2-7	NA	CASSLGHSYEQYF	TGTGCCAGCAGCTTAGGCCACTCCTACGAGCAGTACTTC
TRBV9	few	TRBJ2-3	NA	CASSGVSTDTQYF	TGTGCCAGCAGCGGTGTTAGCACAGATACGCAGTATTTT
TRBV28	NA	TRBJ2-7	NA	CASVPRLGQTYEQYF	TGTGCCAGCGTTCCCAGGTTAGGACAGACATACGAGCAGTACTTC